This TCR beta chain was profiled in a study of blood T cell repertoires in COVID-19. Study at large: Some COVID-19 samples were acute and others convalescent; all came from the United States, Italy and Spain. Sample material is recorded as cDNA or gDNA derived from T cells, B-cell-depleted T cells, or PBMCs.

Authors' analysis steps: Nucleated cell counts were estimated from reference gene primer amplification. Profiled with immunoSEQ multiplex PCR; TCRdb holds only in-frame clones, not every one. D and trimming were read from the DNA, whereas the V and J calls and clone size are those reported in that table. The data contain a few hundred thousand clones, about 85% of them singletons. V trimming: 4 bases; J trimming: 9 bases; junction bases outside the gene matches: 10. Germline CDR1 and CDR2: PRHDT and FYEKMQ (reference sequence). There are 14 residues in the CDR3. The table lists this clone with a count of one.

The source material was peripheral blood. The TCR comes from a man younger than 35 with active or convalescent COVID-19. The chain carries TRBV13 and TRBJ2-7; TRBD1 aligns across 9 bases. The CDR3 coding sequence is TGTGCCAGCAGCTCGGCCGGGACAGGGTTTGGGCAGTACTTC. Amino acids: CASSSAGTGFGQYF.